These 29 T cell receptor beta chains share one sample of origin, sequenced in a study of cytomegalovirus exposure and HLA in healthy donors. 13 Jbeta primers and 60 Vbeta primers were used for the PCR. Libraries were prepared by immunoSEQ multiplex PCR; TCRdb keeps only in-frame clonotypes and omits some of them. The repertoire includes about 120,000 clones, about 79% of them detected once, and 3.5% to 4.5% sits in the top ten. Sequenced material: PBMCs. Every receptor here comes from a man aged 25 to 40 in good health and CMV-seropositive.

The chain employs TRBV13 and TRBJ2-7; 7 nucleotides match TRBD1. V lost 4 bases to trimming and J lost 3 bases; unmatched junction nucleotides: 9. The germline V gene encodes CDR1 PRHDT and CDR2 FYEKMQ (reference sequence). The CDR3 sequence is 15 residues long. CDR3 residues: CASSSRGDSDYEQYF. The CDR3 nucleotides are TGTGCCAGCAGCTCTCGAGGGGACAGTGACTACGAGCAGTACTTC.

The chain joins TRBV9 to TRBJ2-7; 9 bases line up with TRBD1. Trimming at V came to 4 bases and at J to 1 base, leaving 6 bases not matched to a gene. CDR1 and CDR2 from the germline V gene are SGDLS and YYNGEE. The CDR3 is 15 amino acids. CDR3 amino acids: CASSLTGGPSYEQYF. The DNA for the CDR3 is TGTGCCAGCAGCCTTACAGGGGGCCCATCCTACGAGCAGTACTTC.

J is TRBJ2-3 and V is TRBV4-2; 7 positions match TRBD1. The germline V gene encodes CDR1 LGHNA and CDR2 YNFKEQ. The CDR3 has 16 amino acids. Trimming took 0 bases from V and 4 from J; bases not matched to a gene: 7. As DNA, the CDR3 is TGTGCCAGCAGCCAAGACCCGGGAAGGGGGCCAGATACGCAGTATTTT. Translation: CASSQDPGRGPDTQYF.

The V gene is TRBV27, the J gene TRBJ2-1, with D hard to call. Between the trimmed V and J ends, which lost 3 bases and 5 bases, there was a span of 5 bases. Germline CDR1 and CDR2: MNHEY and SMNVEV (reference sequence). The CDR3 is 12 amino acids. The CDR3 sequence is CASSLGHNEQFF. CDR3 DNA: TGTGCCAGCAGTTTGGGCCACAATGAGCAGTTCTTC.

CDR3 sequence (DNA): TGTGCCAGCATGGACGGGGGAGATGGTAATTCACCCCTCCACTTT. Residues: CASMDGGDGNSPLHF. The chain has TRBV6-5 and TRBJ1-6, with a possible D match to TRBD1 (5 bases). The germline gives CDR1 MNHEY, CDR2 SVGAGI. With 7 bases removed from V and 6 bases from J, the gap between germline ends came to 16 bases. This CDR3 region has 15 residues.

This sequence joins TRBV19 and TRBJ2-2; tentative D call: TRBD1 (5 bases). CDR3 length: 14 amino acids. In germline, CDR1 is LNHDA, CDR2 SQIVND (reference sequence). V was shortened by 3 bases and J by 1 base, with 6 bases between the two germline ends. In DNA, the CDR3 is TGTGCCAGTAGTATTACAGGGAACACCGGGGAGCTGTTTTTT. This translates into CASSITGNTGELFF.

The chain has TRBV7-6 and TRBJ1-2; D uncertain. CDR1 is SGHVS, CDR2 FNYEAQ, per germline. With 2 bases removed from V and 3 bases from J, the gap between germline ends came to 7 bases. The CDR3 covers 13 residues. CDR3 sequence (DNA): TGTGCCAGCAGCTTAAACAGCCACTATGGCTACACCTTC. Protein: CASSLNSHYGYTF. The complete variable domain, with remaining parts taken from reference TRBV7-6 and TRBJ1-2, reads GAGVSQSPRYKVTKRGQDVALRCDPISGHVSLYWYRQALGQGPEFLTYFNYEAQQDKSGLPNDRFSAERPEGSISTLTIQRTEQRDSAMYRCASSLNSHYGYTFGSGTRLTVV.

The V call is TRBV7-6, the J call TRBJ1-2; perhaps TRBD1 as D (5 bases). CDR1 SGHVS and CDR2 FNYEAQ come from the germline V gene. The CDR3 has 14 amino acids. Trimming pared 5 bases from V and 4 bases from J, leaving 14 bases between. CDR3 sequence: CASSPRGGGYGYTF. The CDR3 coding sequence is TGTGCCAGCAGCCCTCGCGGCGGGGGCTATGGCTACACCTTC.

CDR3 nucleotide sequence: TGTGCCAGCAGCGTAGCAGGGGACGAGCAGTACTTC. This sequence encodes CASSVAGDEQYF. The chain combines TRBV11-2 with TRBJ2-7; possible D gene TRBD1, 6 bases. The CDR3 covers 12 residues. Germline loops: CDR1 SGHAT, CDR2 FQNNGV. V gave up 5 bases and J gave up 5 bases, with 10 bases separating them.

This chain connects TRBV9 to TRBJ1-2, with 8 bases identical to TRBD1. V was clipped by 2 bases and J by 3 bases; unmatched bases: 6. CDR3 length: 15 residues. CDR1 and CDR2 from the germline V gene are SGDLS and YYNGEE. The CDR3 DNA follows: TGTGCCAGCAGCGTCCATCACAGGGGGGACTATGGCTACACCTTC. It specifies CASSVHHRGDYGYTF.

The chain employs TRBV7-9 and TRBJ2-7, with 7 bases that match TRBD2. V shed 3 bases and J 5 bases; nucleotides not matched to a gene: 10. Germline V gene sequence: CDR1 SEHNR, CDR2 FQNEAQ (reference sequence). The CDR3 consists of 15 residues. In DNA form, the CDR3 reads TGTGCCAGCAGCTTGATTCTTGGGCGGGAGAACGAGCAGTACTTC. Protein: CASSLILGRENEQYF.

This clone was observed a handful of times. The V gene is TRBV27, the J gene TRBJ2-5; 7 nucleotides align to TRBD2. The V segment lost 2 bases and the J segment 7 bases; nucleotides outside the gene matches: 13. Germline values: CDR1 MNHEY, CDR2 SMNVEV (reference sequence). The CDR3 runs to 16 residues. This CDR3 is CASSLLAGETPGTQYF. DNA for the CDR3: TGTGCCAGCAGTTTACTCGCGGGGGAGACGCCAGGGACCCAGTACTTC.

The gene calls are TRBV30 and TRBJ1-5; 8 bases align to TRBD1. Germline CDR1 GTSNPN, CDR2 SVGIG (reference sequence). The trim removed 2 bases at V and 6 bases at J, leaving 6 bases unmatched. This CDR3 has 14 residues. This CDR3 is CAWSIGQGGQPQHF. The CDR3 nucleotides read TGTGCCTGGAGTATAGGACAGGGAGGTCAGCCCCAGCATTTT.

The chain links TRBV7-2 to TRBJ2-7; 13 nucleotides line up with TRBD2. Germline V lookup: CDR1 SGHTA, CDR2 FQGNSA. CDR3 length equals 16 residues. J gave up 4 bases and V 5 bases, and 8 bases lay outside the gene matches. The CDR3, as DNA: TGTGCCAGCAGCCGGGGGAGGACTAGCGGGGGATACGAGCAGTACTTC. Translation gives CASSRGRTSGGYEQYF.

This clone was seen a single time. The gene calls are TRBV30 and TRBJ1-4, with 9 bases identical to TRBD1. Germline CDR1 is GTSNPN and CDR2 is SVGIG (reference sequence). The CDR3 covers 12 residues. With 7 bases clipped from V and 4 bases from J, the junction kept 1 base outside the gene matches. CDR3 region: CASGQGNEKLFF. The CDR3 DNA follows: TGTGCCTCGGGACAGGGTAATGAAAAACTGTTTTTT.

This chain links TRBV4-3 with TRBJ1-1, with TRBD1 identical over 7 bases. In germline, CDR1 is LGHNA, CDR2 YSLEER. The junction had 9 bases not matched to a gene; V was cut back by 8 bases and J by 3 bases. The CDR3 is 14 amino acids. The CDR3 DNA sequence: TGCGCCAGCCAGACCGACAGGGCTGACACTGAAGCTTTCTTT. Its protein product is CASQTDRADTEAFF.

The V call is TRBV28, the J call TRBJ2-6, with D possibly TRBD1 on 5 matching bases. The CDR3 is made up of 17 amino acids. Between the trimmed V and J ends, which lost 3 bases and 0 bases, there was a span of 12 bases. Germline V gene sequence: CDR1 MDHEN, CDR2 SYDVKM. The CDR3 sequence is CASSLTAGISGANVLTF. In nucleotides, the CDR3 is TGTGCCAGCAGTTTGACAGCTGGTATCTCTGGGGCCAACGTCCTGACTTTC.

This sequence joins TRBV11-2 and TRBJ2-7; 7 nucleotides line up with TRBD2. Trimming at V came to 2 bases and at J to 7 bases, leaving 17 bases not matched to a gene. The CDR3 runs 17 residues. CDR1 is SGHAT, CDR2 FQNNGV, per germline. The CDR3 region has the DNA TGTGCCAGCAGCTTAATGGTAAGCGGGGCTGCAATCGAGGAGCAGTACTTC. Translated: CASSLMVSGAAIEEQYF.

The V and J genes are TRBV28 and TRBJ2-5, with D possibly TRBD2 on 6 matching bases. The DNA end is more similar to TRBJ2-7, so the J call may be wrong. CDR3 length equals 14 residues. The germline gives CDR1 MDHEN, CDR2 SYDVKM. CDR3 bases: TGTGCCAGCAGGGCGGGACGGGGCTCCTACGAGCAGTACTTC. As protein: CASRAGRGSYEQYF.

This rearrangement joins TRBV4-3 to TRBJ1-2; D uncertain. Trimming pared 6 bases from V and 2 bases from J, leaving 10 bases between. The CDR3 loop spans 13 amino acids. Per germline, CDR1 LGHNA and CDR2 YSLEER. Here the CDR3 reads CASSRERNYGYTF. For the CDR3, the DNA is TGCGCCAGCAGTCGAGAGCGGAACTATGGCTACACCTTC.

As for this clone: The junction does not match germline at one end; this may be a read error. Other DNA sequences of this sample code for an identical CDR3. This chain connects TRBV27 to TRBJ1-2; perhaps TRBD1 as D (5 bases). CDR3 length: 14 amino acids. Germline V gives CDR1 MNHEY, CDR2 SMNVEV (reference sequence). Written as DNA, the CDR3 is TGTGCTAGCAGTCCTCATGGGGGGTTCTCTGGCTACACCTTC. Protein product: CASSPHGGFSGYTF.

The CDR3 protein is CASSSRNSGANVLTF. The CDR3 DNA is TGTGCCAGCAGCTCCAGGAACTCTGGGGCCAACGTCCTGACTTTC. This sequence joins TRBV5-4 and TRBJ2-6; D is uncertain. CDR1 SGHNT and CDR2 YYREEE come from the germline V gene (reference sequence). Trimming took 3 bases from V and 0 from J, leaving 7 bases between them. The CDR3 sequence is 15 residues long.

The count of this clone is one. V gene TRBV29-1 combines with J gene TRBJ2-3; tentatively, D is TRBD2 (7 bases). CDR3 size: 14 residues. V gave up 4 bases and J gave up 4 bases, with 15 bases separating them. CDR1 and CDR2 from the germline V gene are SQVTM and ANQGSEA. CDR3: CSVGRGRGPDTQYF. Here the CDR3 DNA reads TGCAGCGTTGGGCGGGGGCGGGGCCCAGATACGCAGTATTTT.

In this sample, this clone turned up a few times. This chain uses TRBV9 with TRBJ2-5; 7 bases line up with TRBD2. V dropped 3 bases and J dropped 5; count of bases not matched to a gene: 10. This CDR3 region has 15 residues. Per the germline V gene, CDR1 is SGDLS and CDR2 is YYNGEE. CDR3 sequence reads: CASSAGGGAPETQYF. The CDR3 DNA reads TGTGCCAGCAGCGCGGGGGGAGGGGCTCCTGAGACCCAGTACTTC.

DNA for the CDR3: TGTGCCAGCAGCTTCAATCACGAGCAGTACTTC. Translation gives CASSFNHEQYF. This chain links TRBV11-2 with TRBJ2-7; unclear D gene. V lost 3 bases and J lost 5, with 5 bases in between. Germline values: CDR1 SGHAT, CDR2 FQNNGV. This CDR3 is built from 11 residues.

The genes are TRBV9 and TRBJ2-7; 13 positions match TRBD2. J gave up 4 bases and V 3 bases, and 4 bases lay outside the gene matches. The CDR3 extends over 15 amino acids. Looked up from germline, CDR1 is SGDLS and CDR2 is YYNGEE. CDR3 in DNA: TGTGCCAGCAGCGCCAGGACTAGCGGGGGTTACGAGCAGTACTTC. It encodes CASSARTSGGYEQYF.

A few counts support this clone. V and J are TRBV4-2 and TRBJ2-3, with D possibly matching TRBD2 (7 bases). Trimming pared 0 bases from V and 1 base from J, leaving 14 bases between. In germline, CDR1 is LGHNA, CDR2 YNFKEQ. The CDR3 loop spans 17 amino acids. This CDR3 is CASSQERGGGGTDTQYF. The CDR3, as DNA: TGTGCCAGCAGCCAAGAAAGGGGGGGAGGCGGCACAGATACGCAGTATTTT.

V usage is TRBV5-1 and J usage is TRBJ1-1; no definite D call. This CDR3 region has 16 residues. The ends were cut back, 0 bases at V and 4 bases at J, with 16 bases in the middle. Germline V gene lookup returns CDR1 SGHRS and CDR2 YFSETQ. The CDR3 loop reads CASSLVAGNRLTEAFF. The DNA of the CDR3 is TGCGCCAGCAGCTTGGTGGCAGGTAATCGTCTCACTGAAGCTTTCTTT.

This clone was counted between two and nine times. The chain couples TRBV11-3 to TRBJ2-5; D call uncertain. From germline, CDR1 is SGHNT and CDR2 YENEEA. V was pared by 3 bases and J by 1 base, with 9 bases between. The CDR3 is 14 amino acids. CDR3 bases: TGTGCCAGCAGCTTGATGCAGGCCCAAGAGACCCAGTACTTC. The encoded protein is CASSLMQAQETQYF.